This TCR beta chain was observed in a study of T cells expressing NK-cell markers. This CDR3 has 17 amino acids. Germline V gene sequence: CDR1 SGHTA, CDR2 FQGNSA. TCRdb re-called the 5' RACE reads and shows each CDR3 protein once, DNA omitted. Seen in this sample are roughly 380,000 distinct CDR3 sequences; the ten most common clones hold 5.2%. This rearrangement joins TRBV7-2 to TRBJ2-7; with no DNA, the TCRdb D assignment of TRBD2 cannot be verified. The sequence was obtained from a man between 18 and 69 years old in good health. Sequencing input: blood T cells: a sorted CD56 or NKG2C T cell subset, CD4+ or CD8+ T cells, or bulk PBMC T cells (not recorded which). The CDR3 here is CASSFEWGGGVRNEQYF.